Listed below are T cell receptor beta chains from one sample, sequenced in a study of human T cells and chemical hapten exposure. Each CDR3 protein is one row after TCRdb ran MiXCR on the RACE reads. The table lists 95,000 to 150,000 distinct CDR3 sequences, roughly 12% of them singletons. This sample comprised whole blood, obtained in connection with sensitization to the hapten diphenylcyclopropenone (DPC). All receptors derive from a woman aged 45-60 years with alopecia areata. Some clones in this sample may be carry-over from other donors' samples. Each CDR3 is given with its conserved first and last residue. Each record gives: clone size, D gene, J gene, V gene, CDR3 DNA, CDR3 protein. A D gene is named only where the DNA matches it firmly. Only part of the rows carry a size: once, few, many, or a class if the clone is expanded.

NA NA TRBJ1-2 TRBV7-2 TGTGCCAGCAGCTTCTCGAGCTATGGCTACACCTTC CASSFSSYGYTF
few NA TRBJ2-3 TRBV6-5 TGTGCCAGCAGCGCAGGGATTCACCCAGATACGCAGTATTTT CASSAGIHPDTQYF
NA NA TRBJ2-7 TRBV20-1 TGCAGTGCTGAAGGAGGGGGCAAGCAGTACTTC CSAEGGGKQYF
few NA TRBJ2-5 TRBV15 TGTGCCACCAGCAGAGATAACGTAAGGACAGCCTACCAAGAGACCCAGTACTTC CATSRDNVRTAYQETQYF
few NA TRBJ2-7 TRBV5-1 TGCGCCAGCAGCTTGAGAAGCCAGACCTCCAGGGGCTCCTACGAGCAGTACTTC CASSLRSQTSRGSYEQYF
few NA TRBJ1-5 TRBV6-2/TRBV6-3 TGTGCCAGCAGTTACTATGGGGGTCAGCCCCAGCATTTT CASSYYGGQPQHF
few NA TRBJ2-3 TRBV30 TGTGCCTGGAGTACATTTGGCATTAGCACAGATACGCAGTATTTT CAWSTFGISTDTQYF
NA TRBD2 TRBJ2-1 TRBV19 TGTGCCAGTAGGGCCACTAGCGGGAGTGGCAATGAGCAGTTCTTC CASRATSGSGNEQFF
NA NA TRBJ2-2 TRBV27 TGTGCCAGCAGTCCCCATTTAGGCACCGGGGAGCTGTTTTTT CASSPHLGTGELFF
NA NA TRBJ1-4 TRBV4-1 TGCGCCAGCAGCCAAGGTGAGGGGAGTAATGAAAAACTGTTTTTT CASSQGEGSNEKLFF
few TRBD1 TRBJ1-2 TRBV5-1 TGCGCCAGCAGCTACGAAGGGGGCTCTAACTATGGCTACACCTTC CASSYEGGSNYGYTF
few TRBD1 TRBJ1-5 TRBV6-5 TGTGCCAGCAGTGACAGGGGGCTAAGCAATCAGCCCCAGCATTTT CASSDRGLSNQPQHF
few TRBD2 TRBJ2-7 TRBV11-2 TGTGCCAGCAGCCCGGGACTAGCGGGGGCGAGGGAGCAGTACTTC CASSPGLAGAREQYF
NA NA TRBJ2-5 TRBV28 TGTGCCAGCAGTTTGGACAGCGTGCTGGAGACCCAGTACTTC CASSLDSVLETQYF
NA TRBD2 TRBJ2-5 TRBV6-5 TGTGCCAGCAGTTACTGGACTAGCGGGGCGAAAGAGACCCAGTACTTC CASSYWTSGAKETQYF
NA NA TRBJ1-1 TRBV6-2/TRBV6-3 TGTGTATCGACGTTAACAGGGATGGAAGCTTTCTTT CVSTLTGMEAFF
few TRBD1 TRBJ1-2 TRBV29-1 TGCAGCGTTGAAGTCCGACAGGGGGCAGACTATGGCTACACCTTC CSVEVRQGADYGYTF